A selection of T cell receptor beta chains follows, all from one sample in a study of blood T cell repertoires in COVID-19. Here immunoSEQ multiplex PCR was the method, and the copy in TCRdb shows in-frame clones only, minus some. This table holds about 200,000 clones, roughly 82% found once. Sequences were obtained from peripheral blood. The source is a woman aged 40 to 50 with acute or convalescent COVID-19. CDR3s include the opening cysteine and the closing phenylalanine or tryptophan. Each record gives: V gene, clone size, J gene, CDR3 protein. Rows may omit the clone size; those that give it use once, few, many or a size class.

v_gene: TRBV30; abundance: -; j_gene: TRBJ2-3; CDR3aa: CAWSGAAGTDTQYF
v_gene: TRBV19; abundance: -; j_gene: TRBJ1-5; CDR3aa: CASRGKGAVNQPQHF
v_gene: TRBV3-1/TRBV3-2; abundance: -; j_gene: TRBJ2-1; CDR3aa: CASSPPRPTPDEQFF
v_gene: TRBV13; abundance: -; j_gene: TRBJ2-3; CDR3aa: CASSLGIPGQWITDTQYF
v_gene: TRBV29-1; abundance: -; j_gene: TRBJ1-3; CDR3aa: CSVSAGQGGGNTIYF
v_gene: TRBV19; abundance: -; j_gene: TRBJ1-5; CDR3aa: CASSIVQGGASNQPQHF
v_gene: TRBV7-6; abundance: -; j_gene: TRBJ1-6; CDR3aa: CASSLDDRYNSPLHF
v_gene: TRBV24-1; abundance: -; j_gene: TRBJ2-1; CDR3aa: CATSDSRLAGGGYNEQFF
v_gene: TRBV7-9; abundance: -; j_gene: TRBJ1-1; CDR3aa: CASRTGGLSEAFF
v_gene: TRBV27; abundance: -; j_gene: TRBJ2-2; CDR3aa: CASTSGGATGELFF
v_gene: TRBV3-1/TRBV3-2; abundance: -; j_gene: TRBJ2-3; CDR3aa: CASSQYLSGGLGSTDTQYF
v_gene: TRBV3-1/TRBV3-2; abundance: -; j_gene: TRBJ2-4; CDR3aa: CASSDADRAGGIQYF
v_gene: TRBV2; abundance: -; j_gene: TRBJ1-2; CDR3aa: CASSITVNYGYTF
v_gene: TRBV19; abundance: -; j_gene: TRBJ2-1; CDR3aa: CASSPLAAYNEQFF
v_gene: TRBV6-2/TRBV6-3; abundance: -; j_gene: TRBJ2-5; CDR3aa: CASSPGTGIRETQYF
v_gene: TRBV5-6; abundance: -; j_gene: TRBJ1-4; CDR3aa: CASSPEGASANEKLFF
v_gene: TRBV11-2; abundance: -; j_gene: TRBJ1-1; CDR3aa: CASSLPGNRQAFF
v_gene: TRBV27; abundance: -; j_gene: TRBJ2-7; CDR3aa: CASGFPGQDSYEQYF
v_gene: TRBV27; abundance: -; j_gene: TRBJ2-3; CDR3aa: CASSASGEQDTQYF
v_gene: TRBV27; abundance: -; j_gene: TRBJ1-1; CDR3aa: CASSLWARIQGSNTEAFF
v_gene: TRBV6-2/TRBV6-3; abundance: -; j_gene: TRBJ2-1; CDR3aa: CASSYVRLAGGNSYNEQFF
v_gene: TRBV9; abundance: once; j_gene: TRBJ1-2; CDR3aa: CASSVLLQGIGDGYTF
v_gene: TRBV7-2; abundance: -; j_gene: TRBJ1-5; CDR3aa: CASSYQTATGNQPQHF
v_gene: TRBV7-2; abundance: -; j_gene: TRBJ2-1; CDR3aa: CASSLSWVTAGGYNEQFF
v_gene: TRBV19; abundance: once; j_gene: TRBJ1-5; CDR3aa: CASSPTAKTGDQPQHF
v_gene: TRBV13; abundance: -; j_gene: TRBJ2-2; CDR3aa: CASSAYLAGYTGELFF
v_gene: TRBV6-5; abundance: -; j_gene: TRBJ1-3; CDR3aa: CASRADSSGNTIYF
v_gene: TRBV29-1; abundance: -; j_gene: TRBJ1-1; CDR3aa: CSVNRELNTEAFF
v_gene: TRBV12-3/TRBV12-4; abundance: -; j_gene: TRBJ1-6; CDR3aa: CASRPQGSPLHF
v_gene: TRBV4-1; abundance: few; j_gene: TRBJ2-2; CDR3aa: CASSQDRSSLKGELFF
v_gene: TRBV6-5; abundance: -; j_gene: TRBJ1-1; CDR3aa: CASSYSDRANTEAFF
v_gene: TRBV10-1; abundance: -; j_gene: TRBJ1-1; CDR3aa: CASSAGGRRMNTEAFF
v_gene: TRBV21-1; abundance: -; j_gene: TRBJ2-4; CDR3aa: CASSKSLDRRDIQYF
v_gene: TRBV3-1/TRBV3-2; abundance: -; j_gene: TRBJ1-1; CDR3aa: CASRGRGQTLGSAFF
v_gene: TRBV6-1; abundance: -; j_gene: TRBJ2-4; CDR3aa: CASSEATSRDIQYF
v_gene: TRBV4-3; abundance: -; j_gene: TRBJ2-1; CDR3aa: CASSQIGTNYNEQFF
v_gene: TRBV5-1; abundance: -; j_gene: TRBJ1-4; CDR3aa: CASSFDRGHEKLFF
v_gene: TRBV11-3; abundance: -; j_gene: TRBJ1-5; CDR3aa: CASSSPRRDSPEPQHF
v_gene: TRBV15; abundance: -; j_gene: TRBJ2-1; CDR3aa: CATSRGISGNEQFF
v_gene: TRBV15; abundance: -; j_gene: TRBJ1-5; CDR3aa: CATSRVSGILQPQHF
v_gene: TRBV30; abundance: -; j_gene: TRBJ1-4; CDR3aa: CAWSVGLTQYDEKLFF
v_gene: TRBV7-2; abundance: once; j_gene: TRBJ2-6; CDR3aa: CASRESGANVLTF
v_gene: TRBV6-6; abundance: -; j_gene: TRBJ2-3; CDR3aa: CASSDSLRTDTQYF
v_gene: TRBV2; abundance: -; j_gene: TRBJ1-6; CDR3aa: CASRGRDSYNSPLHF
v_gene: TRBV7-9; abundance: -; j_gene: TRBJ2-1; CDR3aa: CASSPPLGRNEQFF
v_gene: TRBV30; abundance: -; j_gene: TRBJ2-1; CDR3aa: CAWSPPWRSGSSYNEQFF